The rows below give T cell receptor beta chains drawn from one sample of a study of blood T cells in healthy people across ages. TCRdb fed the 5' RACE reads into MiXCR, producing one record per CDR3 protein. The sample lists 600,000 or so distinct CDR3 sequences; roughly 20% were seen once. Sequenced: blood. All receptors come from a man aged 65-85 years in good health. Both conserved end residues are part of each CDR3. The order of the fields is clone size, V gene, D gene, J gene, CDR3 protein, CDR3 DNA. A D gene is named only where the DNA matches it firmly. Size values are once, few and many counts, or a class for expanded clones, and some rows have none.

abundance: .; v_gene: TRBV9; d_gene: TRBD2; j_gene: TRBJ2-7; CDR3aa: CASARLASGPSYEQYF; CDR3nt: TGTGCCAGCGCAAGGCTGGCTAGCGGGCCCTCCTACGAGCAGTACTTC
abundance: few; v_gene: TRBV20-1; d_gene: .; j_gene: TRBJ2-3; CDR3aa: CSASPGGPGDTQYF; CDR3nt: TGCAGTGCTAGTCCCGGAGGGCCTGGAGATACGCAGTATTTT
abundance: .; v_gene: TRBV7-2; d_gene: .; j_gene: TRBJ2-5; CDR3aa: CASSPTSYQETQYF; CDR3nt: TGTGCCAGCAGCCCAACTAGCTACCAAGAGACCCAGTACTTC
abundance: few; v_gene: TRBV2; d_gene: TRBD2; j_gene: TRBJ2-7; CDR3aa: CASSRPLAGYEQYF; CDR3nt: TGTGCCAGCAGCAGGCCACTAGCGGGGTACGAGCAGTACTTC
abundance: few; v_gene: TRBV11-2; d_gene: TRBD1; j_gene: TRBJ2-7; CDR3aa: CASSAPGQAPYEQYF; CDR3nt: TGTGCCAGCAGCGCCCCGGGACAGGCCCCCTACGAGCAGTACTTC
abundance: few; v_gene: TRBV13; d_gene: TRBD2; j_gene: TRBJ2-1; CDR3aa: CASSRGLAGGSSYNEQFF; CDR3nt: TGTGCCAGCAGCCGCGGACTAGCGGGAGGTTCTTCCTACAATGAGCAGTTCTTC
abundance: few; v_gene: TRBV2; d_gene: TRBD1; j_gene: TRBJ1-4; CDR3aa: CASRKDRGEEKLFF; CDR3nt: TGTGCCAGCAGAAAAGACAGGGGCGAAGAAAAACTGTTTTTT
abundance: .; v_gene: TRBV9; d_gene: .; j_gene: TRBJ1-4; CDR3aa: CASSVGDTAAEKLFF; CDR3nt: TGTGCCAGCAGCGTAGGAGATACAGCCGCAGAAAAACTGTTTTTT
abundance: .; v_gene: TRBV5-1; d_gene: TRBD1; j_gene: TRBJ2-7; CDR3aa: CASSGGQGGYEQYF; CDR3nt: TGCGCCAGCAGCGGGGGACAGGGGGGCTACGAGCAGTACTTC
abundance: .; v_gene: TRBV5-1; d_gene: .; j_gene: TRBJ1-6; CDR3aa: CASSLERSPLHF; CDR3nt: TGCGCCAGCAGCTTGGAACGTTCACCCCTCCACTTT
abundance: few; v_gene: TRBV15; d_gene: .; j_gene: TRBJ1-6; CDR3aa: CATSREINSPLHF; CDR3nt: TGTGCCACCAGCAGAGAAATAAATTCACCCCTCCACTTT
abundance: many; v_gene: TRBV11-2; d_gene: TRBD1; j_gene: TRBJ1-2; CDR3aa: CASSLGAGGIDYGYTF; CDR3nt: TGTGCCAGCAGCTTGGGGGCAGGGGGCATTGACTATGGCTACACCTTC
abundance: .; v_gene: TRBV24-1; d_gene: .; j_gene: TRBJ2-1; CDR3aa: CATSDEGSGDEQFF; CDR3nt: TGTGCCACCAGTGATGAGGGATCAGGAGATGAGCAGTTCTTC
abundance: .; v_gene: TRBV9; d_gene: TRBD2; j_gene: TRBJ2-5; CDR3aa: CASSVDGGKTQYF; CDR3nt: TGTGCCAGCAGCGTAGACGGGGGGAAGACCCAGTACTTC
abundance: few; v_gene: TRBV29-1; d_gene: TRBD2; j_gene: TRBJ2-3; CDR3aa: CSVEDGTRSTDTQYF; CDR3nt: TGCAGCGTTGAAGATGGGACTAGAAGCACAGATACGCAGTATTTT
abundance: .; v_gene: TRBV7-9; d_gene: .; j_gene: TRBJ2-1; CDR3aa: CASTKSQGYNEQFF; CDR3nt: TGTGCCAGCACCAAATCACAGGGTTACAATGAGCAGTTCTTC
abundance: few; v_gene: TRBV12-3/TRBV12-4; d_gene: TRBD1; j_gene: TRBJ1-2; CDR3aa: CASSINGQGGGYTF; CDR3nt: TGTGCCAGCAGTATAAACGGACAGGGAGGCGGCTACACCTTC
abundance: .; v_gene: TRBV6-2/TRBV6-3; d_gene: TRBD2; j_gene: TRBJ2-7; CDR3aa: CASTNQGLAGPYSYEQYF; CDR3nt: TGTGCCAGCACCAACCAGGGACTAGCGGGTCCCTACTCCTACGAGCAGTACTTC
abundance: .; v_gene: TRBV28; d_gene: .; j_gene: TRBJ2-7; CDR3aa: CASSSGVPYEQYF; CDR3nt: TGTGCCAGCAGTTCGGGAGTACCCTACGAGCAGTACTTC
abundance: .; v_gene: TRBV6-2/TRBV6-3; d_gene: .; j_gene: TRBJ2-7; CDR3aa: CASSLPGRREQYF; CDR3nt: TGTGCCAGCAGTCTCCCGGGGCGGCGCGAGCAGTACTTC
abundance: few; v_gene: TRBV7-9; d_gene: .; j_gene: TRBJ1-1; CDR3aa: CASSLVSGATEAFF; CDR3nt: TGTGCCAGCAGCTTAGTTTCAGGGGCCACTGAAGCTTTCTTT
abundance: many; v_gene: TRBV7-7; d_gene: TRBD1; j_gene: TRBJ2-5; CDR3aa: CASSSDRGSETQYF; CDR3nt: TGTGCTAGCAGCTCCGACAGGGGAAGCGAGACCCAGTACTTC
abundance: .; v_gene: TRBV27; d_gene: .; j_gene: TRBJ2-4; CDR3aa: CASSPATKNIQYF; CDR3nt: TGTGCCAGCAGTCCTGCAACCAAAAACATTCAGTACTTC
abundance: .; v_gene: TRBV27; d_gene: .; j_gene: TRBJ2-7; CDR3aa: CASKGVRSLSYEQYF; CDR3nt: TGTGCCAGCAAAGGGGTAAGGTCCCTCTCCTACGAGCAGTACTTC
abundance: few; v_gene: TRBV20-1; d_gene: TRBD1; j_gene: TRBJ2-1; CDR3aa: CSASYRGPSSYNEQFF; CDR3nt: TGCAGTGCTAGTTACAGGGGGCCGAGCTCCTACAATGAGCAGTTCTTC
abundance: few; v_gene: TRBV7-2; d_gene: .; j_gene: TRBJ2-1; CDR3aa: CASSSLGGDYNEQFF; CDR3nt: TGTGCCAGCAGCTCCCTAGGGGGGGACTACAATGAGCAGTTCTTC
abundance: .; v_gene: TRBV7-2; d_gene: TRBD1; j_gene: TRBJ2-1; CDR3aa: CASSLYRDSAYEQDF; CDR3nt: TGTGCCAGCAGCTTATATCGGGACAGCGCCTACGAGCAGGACTTC
abundance: few; v_gene: TRBV28; d_gene: .; j_gene: TRBJ2-5; CDR3aa: CASRRKGLGSRRETQYF; CDR3nt: TGTGCCAGCAGACGAAAGGGGCTAGGGTCGAGAAGGGAGACCCAGTACTTC
abundance: few; v_gene: TRBV29-1; d_gene: .; j_gene: TRBJ1-1; CDR3aa: CSVEDRGTTEAFF; CDR3nt: TGCAGCGTTGAAGACAGGGGTACCACTGAAGCTTTCTTT
abundance: .; v_gene: TRBV2; d_gene: .; j_gene: TRBJ2-1; CDR3aa: CASSEETWNEQFF; CDR3nt: TGTGCCAGCAGTGAAGAGACGTGGAATGAGCAGTTCTTC
abundance: .; v_gene: TRBV27; d_gene: .; j_gene: TRBJ2-1; CDR3aa: CASSLSNYRVNEQFF; CDR3nt: TGTGCCAGCAGTTTATCGAACTACAGGGTAAATGAGCAGTTCTTC
abundance: .; v_gene: TRBV6-1; d_gene: .; j_gene: TRBJ2-6; CDR3aa: CASSEWGAGANVLTF; CDR3nt: TGTGCCAGCAGTGAATGGGGGGCTGGGGCCAACGTCCTGACTTTC
abundance: .; v_gene: TRBV6-5; d_gene: TRBD2; j_gene: TRBJ2-7; CDR3aa: CASSETSGRSEQYF; CDR3nt: TGTGCCAGCAGTGAGACTAGCGGGAGATCAGAGCAGTACTTC
abundance: .; v_gene: TRBV2; d_gene: TRBD2; j_gene: TRBJ2-1; CDR3aa: CASMRLAGVKNNEQFF; CDR3nt: TGTGCCAGCATGAGGTTAGCGGGAGTGAAAAACAATGAGCAGTTCTTC
abundance: many; v_gene: TRBV15; d_gene: .; j_gene: TRBJ2-1; CDR3aa: CATSRDPDGIAVREQFF; CDR3nt: TGTGCCACCAGCAGAGACCCAGATGGGATAGCGGTACGAGAGCAGTTCTTC
abundance: .; v_gene: TRBV5-6; d_gene: .; j_gene: TRBJ1-4; CDR3aa: CASSRTAFNEKLFF; CDR3nt: TGTGCCAGCAGCCGGACAGCCTTTAATGAAAAACTGTTTTTT